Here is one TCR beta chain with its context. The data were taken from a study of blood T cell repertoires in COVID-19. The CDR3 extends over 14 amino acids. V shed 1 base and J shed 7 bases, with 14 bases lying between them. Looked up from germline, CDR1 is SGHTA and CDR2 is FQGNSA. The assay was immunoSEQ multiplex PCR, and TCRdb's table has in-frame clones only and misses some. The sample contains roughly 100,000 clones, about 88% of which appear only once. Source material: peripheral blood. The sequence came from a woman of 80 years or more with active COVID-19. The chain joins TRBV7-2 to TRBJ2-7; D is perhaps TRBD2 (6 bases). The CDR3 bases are TGTGCCAGCAGCTTAGTGGGGAGGATCCAAGAGCAGTACTTC. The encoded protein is CASSLVGRIQEQYF.